This TCR beta chain comes out of a study of cytomegalovirus exposure and HLA in healthy donors. Clones were sequenced by immunoSEQ multiplex PCR, and TCRdb holds only the in-frame ones, with some missing. The data contain about 90,000 clones, less than 90% of them singletons. The V gene's germline CDR1 is MDHEN and CDR2 SYDVKM. The CDR3 contains 14 residues. The V end lost 4 bases, the J end lost 1 base, and 9 bases lay between the germline ends. For this clone: Its antigen is unknown.

Study results and caveats: Three chains linked to CMV were shown in vitro to be specific for CMV antigens. The study designated 150 to 200 TCR beta chains cytomegalovirus-associated.

This receptor was obtained from a woman aged 18-29 years in good health and CMV-seropositive. This sequence joins TRBV28 and TRBJ2-3; TRBD1 is a possible D gene (5 bases). Sequenced input: PBMCs. The CDR3 DNA is TGTGCCAGCAGTTCGTCACAGGGCACAGATACGCAGTATTTT. It codes for CASSSSQGTDTQYF.